This T cell receptor beta chain is from a study of cytomegalovirus exposure and HLA in healthy donors. This PCR relied on a set of 60 Vbeta primers and 13 Jbeta primers. Here immunoSEQ multiplex PCR was the method, and the copy in TCRdb shows in-frame clones only, minus some. In the table there are roughly 150,000 clones, roughly 68% of which are singletons. Details on this clone: The sample holds other DNA sequences that translate to the same CDR3.

The CDR3 spans 13 residues. J lost 7 bases, V lost 6 bases, and 7 bases had no gene match. The germline gives CDR1 ENHRY, CDR2 SYGVKD. V gene TRBV10-3 combines with J gene TRBJ2-5, with 8 bases lining up with TRBD2. The source material was PBMCs. This TCR derives from a man aged 30-40 years in good health and CMV-seropositive. The CDR3 DNA follows: TGTGCCATCAGGCATGACGGGAGGGGGACCCAGTACTTC. Amino acids: CAIRHDGRGTQYF.